Listed here is a single TCR beta chain. These data come from a study of blood T cell repertoires in COVID-19. Study summary: Acute and convalescent COVID-19 specimens originated in the United States, Italy and Spain.

Sequenced by immunoSEQ multiplex PCR; TCRdb stores in-frame clones only, minus some. The sample lists 200,000 to 250,000 clones, approximately 91% seen once, with about 4.8% in the top ten. V lost 5 bases and J lost 2, with 9 bases in between. This CDR3 contains 13 residues. The rearrangement uses TRBV12-3 or TRBV12-4 and TRBJ1-1; D unresolved. Source material: peripheral blood. This clonotype was sampled from a woman in her thirties or forties with acute or convalescent COVID-19. The CDR3 sequence: CASSPQDNTEAFF. The CDR3 DNA reads TGTGCCAGCAGTCCACAAGATAACACTGAAGCTTTCTTT.